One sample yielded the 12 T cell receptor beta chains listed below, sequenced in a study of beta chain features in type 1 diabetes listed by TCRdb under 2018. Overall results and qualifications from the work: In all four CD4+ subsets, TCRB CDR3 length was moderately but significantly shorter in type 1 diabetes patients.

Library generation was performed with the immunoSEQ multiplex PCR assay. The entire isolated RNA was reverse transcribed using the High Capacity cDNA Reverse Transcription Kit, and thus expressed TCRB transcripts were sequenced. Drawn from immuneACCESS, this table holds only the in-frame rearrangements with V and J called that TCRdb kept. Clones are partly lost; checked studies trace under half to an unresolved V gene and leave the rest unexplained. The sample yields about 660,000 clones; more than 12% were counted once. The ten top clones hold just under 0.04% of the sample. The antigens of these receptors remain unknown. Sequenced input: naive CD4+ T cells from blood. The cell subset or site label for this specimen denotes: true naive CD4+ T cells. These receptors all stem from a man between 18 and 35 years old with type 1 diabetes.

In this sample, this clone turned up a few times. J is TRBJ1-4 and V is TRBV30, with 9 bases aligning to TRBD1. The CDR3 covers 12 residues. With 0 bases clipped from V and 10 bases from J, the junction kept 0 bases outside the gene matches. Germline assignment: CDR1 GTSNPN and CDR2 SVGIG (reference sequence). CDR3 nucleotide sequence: TGTGCCTGGAGTGTACAGGGGGCAAAACTGTTTTTT. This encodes CAWSVQGAKLFF.

CDR3 amino acids: CSGASWGRTNEQFF. The CDR3 DNA follows: TGCAGCGGCGCCTCTTGGGGACGCACTAATGAGCAGTTCTTC. The rearrangement links TRBV29-1 to TRBJ2-1, with D perhaps being TRBD1 or TRBD2 (5 bases each). This CDR3 is 14 amino acids long. Germline-derived CDR1 and CDR2 are SQVTM and ANQGSEA. V dropped 7 bases and J dropped 7 bases, with 20 bases sitting between them.

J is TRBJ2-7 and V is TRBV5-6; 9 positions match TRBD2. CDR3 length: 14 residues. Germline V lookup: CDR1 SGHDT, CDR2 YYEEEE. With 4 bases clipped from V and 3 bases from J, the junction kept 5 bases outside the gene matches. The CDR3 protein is CASSLPSGIYEQYF. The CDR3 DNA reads TGTGCCAGCAGCCTACCTAGCGGGATCTACGAGCAGTACTTC.

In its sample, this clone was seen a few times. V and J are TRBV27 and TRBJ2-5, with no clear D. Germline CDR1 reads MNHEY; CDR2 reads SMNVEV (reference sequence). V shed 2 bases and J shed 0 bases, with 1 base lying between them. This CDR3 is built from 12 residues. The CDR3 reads CASSLDQETQYF. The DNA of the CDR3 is TGTGCCAGCAGTTTAGACCAAGAGACCCAGTACTTC.

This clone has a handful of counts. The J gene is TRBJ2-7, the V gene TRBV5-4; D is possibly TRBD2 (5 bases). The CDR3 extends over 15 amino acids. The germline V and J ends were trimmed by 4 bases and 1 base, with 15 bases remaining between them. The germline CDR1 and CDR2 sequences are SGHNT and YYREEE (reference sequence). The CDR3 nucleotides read TGTGCCAGCAGCCCGGAGGCCCGGGTTTCCTACGAGCAGTACTTC. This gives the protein CASSPEARVSYEQYF.

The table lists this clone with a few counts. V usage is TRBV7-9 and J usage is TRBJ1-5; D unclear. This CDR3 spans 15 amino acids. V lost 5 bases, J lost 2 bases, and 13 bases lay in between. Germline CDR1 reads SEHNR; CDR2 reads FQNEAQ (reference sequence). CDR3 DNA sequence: TGTGCCAGCAGCCGGGGAGGCCGAGGCAATCAGCCCCAGCATTTT. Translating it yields CASSRGGRGNQPQHF.

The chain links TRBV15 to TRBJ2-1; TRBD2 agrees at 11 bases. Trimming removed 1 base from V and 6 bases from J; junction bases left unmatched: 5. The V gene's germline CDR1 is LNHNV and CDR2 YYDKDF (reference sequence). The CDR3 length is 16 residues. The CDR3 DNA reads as TGTGCCACCAGCAGAGTAGCGGGGGGGCCCGGCAATGAGCAGTTCTTC. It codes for CATSRVAGGPGNEQFF.

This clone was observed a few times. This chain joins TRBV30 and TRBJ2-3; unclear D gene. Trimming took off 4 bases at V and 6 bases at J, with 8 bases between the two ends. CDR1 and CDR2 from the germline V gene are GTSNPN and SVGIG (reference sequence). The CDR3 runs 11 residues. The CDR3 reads CAWTNFDTQYF. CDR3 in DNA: TGTGCCTGGACAAATTTCGATACGCAGTATTTT.

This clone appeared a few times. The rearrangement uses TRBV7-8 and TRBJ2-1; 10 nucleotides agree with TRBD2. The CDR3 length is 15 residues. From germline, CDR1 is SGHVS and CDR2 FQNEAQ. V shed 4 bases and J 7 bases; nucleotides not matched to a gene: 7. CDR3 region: CASSSLGTSVNEQFF. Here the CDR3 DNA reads TGTGCCAGCAGCTCCCTGGGGACTAGCGTAAATGAGCAGTTCTTC.

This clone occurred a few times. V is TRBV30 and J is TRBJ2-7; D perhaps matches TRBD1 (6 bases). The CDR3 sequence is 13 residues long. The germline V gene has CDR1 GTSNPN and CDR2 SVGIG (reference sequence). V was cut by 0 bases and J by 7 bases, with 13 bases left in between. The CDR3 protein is CAWSVFRGQEQYF. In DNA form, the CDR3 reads TGTGCCTGGAGTGTATTTCGCGGACAGGAGCAGTACTTC.

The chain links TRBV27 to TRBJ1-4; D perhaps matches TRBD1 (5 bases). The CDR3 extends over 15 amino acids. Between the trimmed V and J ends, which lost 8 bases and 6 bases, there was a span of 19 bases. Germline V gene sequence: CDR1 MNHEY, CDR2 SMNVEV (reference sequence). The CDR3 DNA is TGTGCCAGCGGTAGTGAAGCCGGAGGGGATGAAAAACTGTTTTTT. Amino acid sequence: CASGSEAGGDEKLFF.

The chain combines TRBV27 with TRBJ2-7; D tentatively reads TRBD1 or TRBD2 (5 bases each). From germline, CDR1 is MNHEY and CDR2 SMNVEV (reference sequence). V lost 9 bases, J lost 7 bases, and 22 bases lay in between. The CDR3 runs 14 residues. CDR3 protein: CASRIPRGRREQYF. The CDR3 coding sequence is TGTGCCAGTCGTATTCCCCGGGGCCGTAGGGAGCAGTACTTC.